The rows below give T cell receptor beta chains drawn from one sample of a study of CD8 T cell repertoires and HIV-1 epitope variants. TCRdb's table, derived via immunoSEQ multiplex PCR, lists solely in-frame clones and lacks some. The table includes 80,000 to 95,000 clones, roughly 80% detected once. The sequencing sample was made of uncultured baseline CD8+ T cells from peripheral blood mononuclear cells (PBMCs). The receptors derive from a male donor with HIV. The CDR3 runs from the conserved cysteine through the conserved F or W. D genes are given only for firm matches.

CDR3aa: CASSQGHEQYF
d_gene: .
v_gene: TRBV4-3
j_gene: TRBJ2-7

CDR3aa: CASSLEFPNIQYF
d_gene: .
v_gene: TRBV5-4
j_gene: TRBJ2-4

CDR3aa: CASSQDRTLWQFF
d_gene: .
v_gene: TRBV4-2
j_gene: TRBJ2-1

CDR3aa: CASIYTSSMNTEAFF
d_gene: .
v_gene: TRBV6-5
j_gene: TRBJ1-1

CDR3aa: CASSLAPRGGTDTQYF
d_gene: .
v_gene: TRBV7-8
j_gene: TRBJ2-3

CDR3aa: CASSDDSGRDYNEQFF
d_gene: TRBD2
v_gene: TRBV5-1
j_gene: TRBJ2-1

CDR3aa: CASTGQANTEAFF
d_gene: TRBD1
v_gene: TRBV6-1
j_gene: TRBJ1-1

CDR3aa: CASSEFDQLSTDTQYF
d_gene: .
v_gene: TRBV6-1
j_gene: TRBJ2-3

CDR3aa: CSVPLAGIHDEQFF
d_gene: TRBD2
v_gene: TRBV29-1
j_gene: TRBJ2-1

CDR3aa: CSVEEGGKNIQYF
d_gene: .
v_gene: TRBV29-1
j_gene: TRBJ2-4

CDR3aa: CASRGTGDEQFF
d_gene: TRBD1
v_gene: TRBV10-1
j_gene: TRBJ2-1

CDR3aa: CASSYSPTGGAETQYF
d_gene: TRBD1
v_gene: TRBV6-5
j_gene: TRBJ2-5

CDR3aa: CASSFGTSGSHEQFF
d_gene: TRBD2
v_gene: TRBV5-1
j_gene: TRBJ2-1

CDR3aa: CASSQVLGESGYTF
d_gene: .
v_gene: TRBV4-3
j_gene: TRBJ1-2

CDR3aa: CASSLQEGWADTQYF
d_gene: .
v_gene: TRBV5-4
j_gene: TRBJ2-3

CDR3aa: CASSERGSEQYF
d_gene: .
v_gene: TRBV6-1
j_gene: TRBJ2-7

CDR3aa: CASSSNPTDTQYF
d_gene: .
v_gene: TRBV11-2
j_gene: TRBJ2-3

CDR3aa: CASSQDSWGEQFF
d_gene: .
v_gene: TRBV4-3
j_gene: TRBJ2-1

CDR3aa: CASSRASSYNEQFF
d_gene: .
v_gene: TRBV25-1
j_gene: TRBJ2-1

CDR3aa: CASSVAGDSRYGYTF
d_gene: TRBD1
v_gene: TRBV9
j_gene: TRBJ1-2

CDR3aa: CASSQSPGLNEKLFF
d_gene: .
v_gene: TRBV14
j_gene: TRBJ1-4

CDR3aa: CASSSTGYTEAFF
d_gene: .
v_gene: TRBV4-2
j_gene: TRBJ1-1

CDR3aa: CASSVAGTGQETQYF
d_gene: TRBD1
v_gene: TRBV5-1
j_gene: TRBJ2-5

CDR3aa: CASSFNSPYEQYF
d_gene: .
v_gene: TRBV7-8
j_gene: TRBJ2-7

CDR3aa: CASSINGNTEAFF
d_gene: .
v_gene: TRBV19
j_gene: TRBJ1-1

CDR3aa: CATWEGLYEQYF
d_gene: TRBD2
v_gene: TRBV10-3
j_gene: TRBJ2-7

CDR3aa: CASSPVGGRALYEQYF
d_gene: TRBD2
v_gene: TRBV7-9
j_gene: TRBJ2-7

CDR3aa: CASSVEVGFQRETQYF
d_gene: .
v_gene: TRBV9
j_gene: TRBJ2-5

CDR3aa: CASSLGLAGGTSYQETQYF
d_gene: TRBD2
v_gene: TRBV7-9
j_gene: TRBJ2-5

CDR3aa: CASSLASGRQETQYF
d_gene: .
v_gene: TRBV5-4
j_gene: TRBJ2-5